These 22 T cell receptor beta chains were sequenced from one sample in a study of cytomegalovirus exposure and HLA in healthy donors. 13 Jbeta primers and 60 Vbeta primers were used for the PCR. Data came from immunoSEQ multiplex PCR; TCRdb stores just in-frame clones and leaves some out. The sample comprises roughly 120,000 clones, roughly two thirds of which are singletons, and over 1.5% rests with the top ten. The sequenced sample consisted of PBMCs. The receptor set was obtained from a man in his thirties or forties in good health and CMV-seropositive.

This clone was seen just once. The chain is built from TRBV27 and TRBJ2-7; 9 nucleotides line up with TRBD1. From germline, CDR1 is MNHEY and CDR2 SMNVEV (reference sequence). The length of the CDR3 is 14 residues. After removal of 3 bases from V and 7 bases from J, the junction contained 7 bases not matched to a gene. The CDR3 spells CASSFISDRGEQYF. DNA of the CDR3: TGTGCCAGCAGTTTCATTTCGGACAGGGGAGAGCAGTACTTC.

The chain couples TRBV2 to TRBJ2-1; possible D gene TRBD1, 7 bases. Looked up from germline, CDR1 is SNHLY and CDR2 is FYNNEI. This CDR3 contains 13 residues. Trimming removed 8 bases from V and 10 bases from J, with 18 bases in between. The CDR3 is CASSEGAGGEQFF. CDR3 coding DNA: TGTGCCAGCTCGGAGGGGGCCGGCGGGGAGCAGTTCTTC.

The chain links TRBV7-2 to TRBJ2-7; TRBD1 aligns across 8 bases. Germline V gives CDR1 SGHTA, CDR2 FQGNSA. The CDR3 spans 14 residues. J gave up 2 bases and V 4 bases, and 4 bases lay outside the gene matches. The CDR3 loop reads CASSYRQGPYEQYF. CDR3 nucleotides: TGTGCCAGCAGCTATCGACAGGGGCCCTACGAGCAGTACTTC.

DNA for the CDR3: TGTGCCAGCAGTCCGGAGGTGGTTGAGGAGCAGTTCTTC. Amino acid sequence: CASSPEVVEEQFF. The chain carries TRBV9 and TRBJ2-1; D perhaps matches TRBD2 (5 bases). Trimming removed 5 bases from V and 10 bases from J, with 16 bases in between. The CDR3 contains 13 residues. The germline V gene encodes CDR1 SGDLS and CDR2 YYNGEE. The full variable domain, rest sourced from reference TRBV9 and TRBJ2-1, is DSGVTQTPKHLITATGQRVTLRCSPRSGDLSVYWYQQSLDQGLQFLIQYYNGEERAKGNILERFSAQQFPDLHSELNLSSLELGDSALYFCASSPEVVEEQFFGPGTRLTVL.

The chain links TRBV5-1 to TRBJ2-7, with D possibly being TRBD1 (5 bases). Germline values: CDR1 SGHRS, CDR2 YFSETQ. The CDR3 is 14 residues long. Trimming removed 0 bases at V and 2 bases at J, with 9 bases between. The CDR3 protein is CASSLDRLPYEQYF. CDR3 DNA sequence: TGCGCCAGCAGCTTGGACAGGCTTCCCTACGAGCAGTACTTC.

V gene TRBV29-1 combines with J gene TRBJ2-5, with 9 bases lining up with TRBD2. This CDR3 comprises 19 residues. Trimming cost V 5 bases and J 2 bases; bases outside gene matches: 21. Germline V gene sequence: CDR1 SQVTM, CDR2 ANQGSEA. This chain's CDR3 is CSVCTLLGGRGRGQETQYF. As DNA, the CDR3 is TGCAGCGTTTGCACCCTTCTTGGCGGGAGGGGGAGGGGACAAGAGACCCAGTACTTC.

The chain has TRBV6-1 and TRBJ2-3; TRBD2 aligns across 8 bases. This CDR3 has 16 residues. Trimming at V came to 3 bases and at J to 6 bases, leaving 11 bases not matched to a gene. The V gene's germline CDR1 is MNHNS and CDR2 SASEGT. The CDR3 region is CASSDRGLANLDTQYF. The DNA for the CDR3 is TGTGCCAGCAGTGATCGAGGACTAGCCAACTTGGATACGCAGTATTTT.

This clone came up once. The chain recombines TRBV6-4 with TRBJ1-1, with D tentatively TRBD1 (5 bases). Germline V gene sequence: CDR1 MRHNA, CDR2 SNTAGT. V lost 6 bases and J 5 bases, leaving 13 bases between the germline ends. This CDR3 has 13 residues. This CDR3 is CASRRQFNTEAFF. CDR3 nucleotides: TGTGCCAGCAGGCGACAGTTTAATACTGAAGCTTTCTTT.

This chain joins TRBV18 and TRBJ1-5; 8 nucleotides align to TRBD1. Trimming cost V 6 bases and J 2 bases; bases outside gene matches: 3. The germline V gene has CDR1 KGHSH and CDR2 LQKENI. The length of the CDR3 is 14 residues. The CDR3 sequence: CASSPTGGNQPQHF. Written as DNA, the CDR3 is TGTGCCAGCTCGCCGACAGGGGGCAATCAGCCCCAGCATTTT.

The CDR3 DNA follows: TGTGCCAGCAGTCCACCCGGGGGGTCCTACAATGAGCAGTTCTTC. This sequence encodes CASSPPGGSYNEQFF. The rearrangement links TRBV28 to TRBJ2-1, with 7 positions matching TRBD2. V shed 5 bases, J shed 1 base, and the junction held 5 bases outside the gene matches. This CDR3 has 15 amino acids. Germline CDR1 and CDR2: MDHEN and SYDVKM.

The chain employs TRBV18 and TRBJ1-1, with a weak D call TRBD1 (5 bases). The V and J ends lost 3 bases and 8 bases respectively, with 13 bases between them. Germline V gene data show CDR1 as KGHSH and CDR2 as LQKENI. The CDR3 length is 13 residues. CDR3 in DNA: TGTGCCAGCTCACCGGCTCCCGGGGGGGAAGCTTTCTTT. It yields the protein CASSPAPGGEAFF.

V and J are TRBV11-3 and TRBJ2-1; the D gene is possibly TRBD1 (5 bases). The germline gives CDR1 SGHNT, CDR2 YENEEA. The CDR3 consists of 14 residues. V dropped 5 bases and J dropped 8 bases, with 16 bases sitting between them. CDR3 protein: CASSKGRDLDEQFF. CDR3 bases: TGTGCCAGCAGCAAGGGGCGAGATTTGGATGAGCAGTTCTTC. Full variable domain (remainder filled in from reference TRBV11-3 and TRBJ2-1): EAGVVQSPRYKIIEKKQPVAFWCNPISGHNTLYWYLQNLGQGPELLIRYENEEAVDDSQLPKDRFSAERLKGVDSTLKIQPAELGDSAVYLCASSKGRDLDEQFFGPGTRLTVL.

The chain uses TRBV27 and TRBJ2-7; a possible D gene is TRBD2 (5 bases). The CDR3 is 13 amino acids. Germline lookup yields CDR1 MNHEY and CDR2 SMNVEV (reference sequence). V shed 5 bases and J shed 4 bases, with 12 bases lying between them. The CDR3 DNA follows: TGTGCCAGCAGTGACGGGATCCTTTACGAGCAGTACTTC. Its translation is CASSDGILYEQYF.

This chain uses TRBV6-1 with TRBJ1-1; 8 bases match TRBD1. The CDR3 extends over 11 amino acids. CDR1 is MNHNS, CDR2 SASEGT, per germline. V gave up 6 bases and J gave up 10 bases; unmatched junction bases: 4. CDR3 bases: TGTGCCAGCAGCTGGACAGGGAGAGCTTTCTTT. Its protein is CASSWTGRAFF.

The genes are TRBV7-9 and TRBJ2-7; TRBD2 agrees at 13 bases. J was trimmed by 10 bases and V by 1 base; bases with no gene match: 7. The CDR3 runs 15 residues. Germline V lookup: CDR1 SEHNR, CDR2 FQNEAQ (reference sequence). The chain's CDR3 is CASSLDATSGRAQYF. DNA of the CDR3: TGTGCCAGCAGCTTAGATGCCACTAGCGGGAGGGCCCAGTACTTC.

The rearrangement links TRBV27 to TRBJ2-1; D is possibly TRBD2 (6 bases). Trimming took 5 bases from V and 7 from J, leaving 12 bases between them. Germline CDR1 and CDR2: MNHEY and SMNVEV (reference sequence). This CDR3 contains 13 residues. The CDR3 coding sequence is TGTGCCAGCAGTCTGGGACTGGCGAATGAGCAGTTCTTC. Amino acid sequence: CASSLGLANEQFF.

The genes are TRBV7-3 and TRBJ2-5; unclear D gene. The CDR3 covers 13 residues. V gave up 3 bases and J gave up 1 base, with 6 bases separating them. CDR1 and CDR2 from the germline V gene are SGHTA and FQGTGA. CDR3 in DNA: TGTGCCAGCAGCTTCAATTCCCAAGAGACCCAGTACTTC. Its protein product is CASSFNSQETQYF.

The genes are TRBV6-1 and TRBJ2-7; D is perhaps TRBD1 (5 bases). Between the trimmed V and J ends, which lost 4 bases and 0 bases, there was a span of 10 bases. The CDR3 extends over 14 amino acids. Germline V gene sequence: CDR1 MNHNS, CDR2 SASEGT. The CDR3 DNA is TGTGCCAGCAGTGCGACAGTCAGCTCCTACGAGCAGTACTTC. Protein sequence: CASSATVSSYEQYF.

V is TRBV18 and J is TRBJ1-5, with 7 bases matching TRBD1. The V gene's germline CDR1 is KGHSH and CDR2 LQKENI. CDR3 size: 16 residues. V gave up 6 bases and J gave up 2 bases; unmatched junction bases: 10. Here the CDR3 DNA reads TGTGCCAGCTCCCGAGAAGACAGGGCGGGCAATCAGCCCCAGCATTTT. It encodes CASSREDRAGNQPQHF.

This chain joins TRBV18 and TRBJ1-1; 7 bases match TRBD1. J lost 4 bases, V lost 3 bases, and 17 bases had no gene match. CDR3 length: 18 amino acids. Germline V gives CDR1 KGHSH, CDR2 LQKENI. CDR3 in amino acids: CASSPAGGRAQPGTEAFF. CDR3 in DNA: TGTGCCAGCTCACCCGCAGGGGGTCGGGCTCAGCCGGGCACTGAAGCTTTCTTT.

This chain connects TRBV30 to TRBJ2-1; TRBD2 aligns across 10 bases. The V gene end was trimmed by 4 bases and the J gene end by 6 bases; junction bases not matched to a gene: 6. The CDR3 totals 14 residues. Germline V gene lookup returns CDR1 GTSNPN and CDR2 SVGIG (reference sequence). The CDR3 spells CAWNGLAEINEQFF. CDR3 coding DNA: TGTGCCTGGAATGGACTAGCGGAAATCAATGAGCAGTTCTTC.

The rearrangement joins TRBV28 to TRBJ2-7, with D perhaps matching TRBD1 (7 bases). Trimming stripped 6 bases from V and 3 bases from J, with 27 bases between. This CDR3 contains 18 residues. Germline loops: CDR1 MDHEN, CDR2 SYDVKM. CDR3 nucleotide sequence: TGTGCCAGCAGCCACAGGGGACGGGGGACCAGACCGATCTACGAGCAGTACTTC. Its translation is CASSHRGRGTRPIYEQYF.